A single sample gave rise to the 2 T cell receptor beta chains below, sequenced in a study of T cell responses to AZD1222 COVID-19 vaccine. Libraries were prepared by immunoSEQ multiplex PCR; TCRdb keeps only in-frame clonotypes and omits some of them. This sample has 150,000 to 200,000 clones, with over 90% found just once. Source: peripheral blood, taken on day 0 of AZD1222 vaccination. The source of these receptors is an adult in good health.

The V call is TRBV3-1 (or the pseudogene TRBV3-2), the J call TRBJ1-5, with no clear D. The CDR3 sequence is 17 residues long. Germline V CDR1 and CDR2: LGHDT, YNNKEL (reference sequence). V was cut by 5 bases and J by 5 bases, with 22 bases left in between. This CDR3 reads CASSVWVPIFDHQPQHF. The CDR3 DNA follows: TGTGCCAGCAGCGTCTGGGTTCCCATTTTTGATCATCAGCCCCAGCATTTT.

The chain links TRBV10-2 to TRBJ2-7; TRBD1 is a possible D gene (5 bases). The V gene's germline CDR1 is WSHSY and CDR2 SAAADI. V was cut by 0 bases and J by 3 bases, with 12 bases left in between. The CDR3 runs 15 residues. This chain's CDR3 is CASSESTAYFYEQYF. The CDR3 coding sequence is TGCGCCAGCAGTGAGTCGACAGCGTATTTCTACGAGCAGTACTTC.